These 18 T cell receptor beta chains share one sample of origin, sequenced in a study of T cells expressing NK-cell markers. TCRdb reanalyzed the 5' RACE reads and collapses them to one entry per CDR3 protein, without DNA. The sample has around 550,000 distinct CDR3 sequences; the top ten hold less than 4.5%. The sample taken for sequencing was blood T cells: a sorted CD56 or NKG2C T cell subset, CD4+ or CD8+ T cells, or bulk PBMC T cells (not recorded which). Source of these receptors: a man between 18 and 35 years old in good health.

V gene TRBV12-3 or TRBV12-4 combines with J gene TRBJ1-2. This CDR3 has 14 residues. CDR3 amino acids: CASSLAGSNYGYTF.

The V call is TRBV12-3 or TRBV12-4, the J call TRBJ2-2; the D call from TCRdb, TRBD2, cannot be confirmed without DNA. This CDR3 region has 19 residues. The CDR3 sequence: CASSPNIGTSGGNTGELFF.

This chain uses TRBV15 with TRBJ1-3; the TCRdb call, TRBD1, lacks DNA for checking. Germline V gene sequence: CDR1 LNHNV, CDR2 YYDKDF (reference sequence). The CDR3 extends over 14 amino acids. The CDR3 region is CATSSPGQGNTIYF.

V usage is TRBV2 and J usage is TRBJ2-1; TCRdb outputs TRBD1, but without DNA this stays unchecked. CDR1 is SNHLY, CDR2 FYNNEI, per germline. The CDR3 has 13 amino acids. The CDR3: CASSEDRGRKESF. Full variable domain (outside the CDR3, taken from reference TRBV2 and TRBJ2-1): EPEVTQTPSHQVTQMGQEVILRCVPISNHLYFYWYRQILGQKVEFLVSFYNNEISEKSEIFDDQFSVERPDGSNFTLKIRSTKLEDSAMYFCASSEDRGRKESFGPGTRLTVL.

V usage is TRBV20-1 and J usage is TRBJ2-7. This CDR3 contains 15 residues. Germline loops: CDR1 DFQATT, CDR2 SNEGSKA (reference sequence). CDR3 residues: CSARDNTKNSYEQYF.

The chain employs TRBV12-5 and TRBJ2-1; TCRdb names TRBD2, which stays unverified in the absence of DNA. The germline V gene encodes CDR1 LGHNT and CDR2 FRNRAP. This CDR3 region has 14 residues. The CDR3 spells CASGSTSEGNEQFF. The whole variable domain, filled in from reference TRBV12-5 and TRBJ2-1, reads DARVTQTPRHKVTEMGQEVTMRCQPILGHNTVFWYRQTMMQGLELLAYFRNRAPLDDSGMPKDRFSAEMPDATLATLKIQPSEPRDSAVYFCASGSTSEGNEQFFGPGTRLTVL.

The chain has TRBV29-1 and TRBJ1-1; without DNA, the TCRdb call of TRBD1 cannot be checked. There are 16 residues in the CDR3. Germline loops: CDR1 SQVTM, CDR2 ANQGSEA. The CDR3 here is CSVFFPGQGGPTEAFF.

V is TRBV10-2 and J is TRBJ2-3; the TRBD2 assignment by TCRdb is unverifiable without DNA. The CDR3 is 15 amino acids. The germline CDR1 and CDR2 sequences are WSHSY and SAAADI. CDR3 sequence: CASSEWGIEGDTQYF.

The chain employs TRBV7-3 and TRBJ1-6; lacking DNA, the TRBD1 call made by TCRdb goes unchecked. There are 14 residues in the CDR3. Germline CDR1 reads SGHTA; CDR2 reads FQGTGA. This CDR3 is CASSPGSYDSPLHF. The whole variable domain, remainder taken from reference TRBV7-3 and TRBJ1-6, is GAGVSQTPSNKVTEKGKYVELRCDPISGHTALYWYRQSLGQGPEFLIYFQGTGAADDSGLPNDRFFAVRPEGSVSTLKIQRTERGDSAVYLCASSPGSYDSPLHFGNGTRLTVT.

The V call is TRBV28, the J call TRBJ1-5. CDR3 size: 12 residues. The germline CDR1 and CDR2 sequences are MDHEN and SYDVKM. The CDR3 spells CASSSDKQPQHF.

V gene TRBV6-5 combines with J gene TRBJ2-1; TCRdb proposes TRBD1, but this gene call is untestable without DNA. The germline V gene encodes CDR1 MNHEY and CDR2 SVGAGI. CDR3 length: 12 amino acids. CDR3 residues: CATGTGDNEQFF.

The CDR3 spells CASSVGTGSYNEQFF. The chain is built from TRBV12-3 or TRBV12-4 and TRBJ2-1; absent DNA, TCRdb's TRBD1 call cannot be checked. The CDR3 has 15 amino acids.

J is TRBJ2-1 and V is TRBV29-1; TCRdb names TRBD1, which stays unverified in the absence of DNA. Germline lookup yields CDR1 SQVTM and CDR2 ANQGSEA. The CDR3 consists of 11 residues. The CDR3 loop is CSVEEGHSEFF.

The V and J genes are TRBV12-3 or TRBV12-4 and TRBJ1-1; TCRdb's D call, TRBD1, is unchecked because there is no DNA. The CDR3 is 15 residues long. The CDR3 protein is CASTPGVGLSTEAFF.

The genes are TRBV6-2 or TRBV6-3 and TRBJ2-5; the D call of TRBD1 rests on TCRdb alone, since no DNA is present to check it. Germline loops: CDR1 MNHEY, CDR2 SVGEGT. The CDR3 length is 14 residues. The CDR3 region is CASRKPQGGETQYF.

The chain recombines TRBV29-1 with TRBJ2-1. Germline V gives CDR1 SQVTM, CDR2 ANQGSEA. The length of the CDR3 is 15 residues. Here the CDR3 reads CSVEGRQDSYNEQFF.

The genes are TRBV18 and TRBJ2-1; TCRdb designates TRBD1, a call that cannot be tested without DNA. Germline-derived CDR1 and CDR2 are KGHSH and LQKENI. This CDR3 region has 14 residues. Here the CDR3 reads CASSGLDRNNEQFF.

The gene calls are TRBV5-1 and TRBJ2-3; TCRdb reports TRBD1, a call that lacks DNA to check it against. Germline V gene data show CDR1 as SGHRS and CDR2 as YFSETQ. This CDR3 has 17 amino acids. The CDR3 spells CASSELVSGGTTDTQYF.